Below are 27 T cell receptor beta chains sequenced from a single sample in a study of CD8+ T cells in alopecia areata. cDNA reverse transcribed from extracted RNA served as the sequencing template. Generated by immunoSEQ multiplex PCR, the TCRdb table keeps only in-frame clones and is missing some. The repertoire consists of over 100,000 clones, with approximately 48% occurring once and the leading ten covering approximately 19%. Sequenced here: CD8+ T cells sorted from blood, sampled at week 0. These receptor sequences come from a human donor with alopecia areata.

The genes are TRBV27 and TRBJ1-2; 9 bases map to TRBD1. The CDR3 length is 13 residues. Germline V lookup: CDR1 MNHEY, CDR2 SMNVEV (reference sequence). The V segment lost 1 base and the J segment 6 bases; nucleotides outside the gene matches: 0. The CDR3 region is CASSLWTGDGYTF. CDR3 DNA sequence: TGTGCCAGCAGTTTATGGACAGGGGATGGCTACACCTTC.

This clone was detected a few times. The genes are TRBV29-1 and TRBJ2-1; 7 nucleotides line up with TRBD1. With V trimmed by 6 bases and J by 0 bases, 11 bases remained unmatched. This CDR3 has 16 residues. The germline CDR1 and CDR2 sequences are SQVTM and ANQGSEA. The CDR3 DNA sequence: TGCAGCGTCAGTGCCCCTACAGGGGTCTCCTACAATGAGCAGTTCTTC. It translates to CSVSAPTGVSYNEQFF.

As regards this clone: The identical CDR3 is also encoded by other nucleotide sequences in the sample. The chain has TRBV6-5 and TRBJ2-1, with 10 bases that match TRBD2. CDR3 size: 15 residues. Per germline, CDR1 MNHEY and CDR2 SVGAGI. J gave up 0 bases and V 4 bases, and 0 bases lay outside the gene matches. The CDR3 sequence: CASSSSGGSYNEQFF. As DNA, the CDR3 is TGTGCCAGCAGTTCTAGCGGGGGCTCCTACAATGAGCAGTTCTTC.

This clone was counted between two and nine times. This chain connects TRBV4-1 to TRBJ1-1; D remains ambiguous. V lost 0 bases and J 0 bases, leaving 5 bases between the germline ends. The CDR3 is 14 residues long. Germline CDR1 MGHRA, CDR2 YSYEKL. The CDR3 bases are TGCGCCAGCAGCCAAGATGACTTGAACACTGAAGCTTTCTTT. This sequence encodes CASSQDDLNTEAFF.

The chain combines TRBV4-3 with TRBJ1-6; D is unresolved. The CDR3 sequence is 14 residues long. Trimming left V 0 bases short and J 6 bases short, with 6 bases between. Germline V gene data show CDR1 as LGHNA and CDR2 as YSLEER. The chain's CDR3 is CASSQDWGNSPLHF. The DNA for the CDR3 is TGCGCCAGCAGCCAAGATTGGGGTAATTCACCCCTCCACTTT.

With respect to this clone: This same CDR3 is encoded by further DNA sequences in the sample. The chain joins TRBV30 to TRBJ1-1; D is unresolved. The CDR3 is 11 amino acids. Germline loops: CDR1 GTSNPN, CDR2 SVGIG (reference sequence). V lost 3 bases and J lost 5, with 7 bases in between. The CDR3 nucleotides are TGTGCCTGGAGCCCGGGTACTGAAGCTTTCTTT. Translation gives CAWSPGTEAFF.

The chain couples TRBV5-6 to TRBJ1-2, with D possibly TRBD1 on 5 matching bases. Between the trimmed V and J ends, which lost 4 bases and 6 bases, there was a span of 25 bases. The CDR3 length is 17 residues. CDR1 is SGHDT and CDR2 is YYEEEE in the germline V gene. In nucleotides, the CDR3 is TGTGCCAGCAGCCTGGGGACCGGGTGGGAAATGGAAGATGGCTACACCTTC. The encoded protein is CASSLGTGWEMEDGYTF.

The chain is built from TRBV7-9 and TRBJ1-5; 7 bases are a match to TRBD1. In germline, CDR1 is SEHNR, CDR2 FQNEAQ (reference sequence). The ends lost 8 bases at V and 3 bases at J; junction bases unmatched: 1. The CDR3 has 12 residues. CDR3 sequence (DNA): TGTGCCAGCGGACAGGACAATCAGCCCCAGCATTTT. As protein: CASGQDNQPQHF.

This clone appeared a single time. This chain joins TRBV2 and TRBJ2-7; TRBD2 might be the D (6 bases). Germline V gives CDR1 SNHLY, CDR2 FYNNEI. The length of the CDR3 is 13 residues. The V gene lost 7 bases and the J gene lost 3 bases, with 13 bases spanning the gap. The CDR3 nucleotides are TGTGCCAGCACCACAGCCGGGAGCTACGAGCAGTACTTC. Translated, it gives CASTTAGSYEQYF.

As for this clone: Within the sample, other DNA sequences also encode this same CDR3. The V gene is TRBV9, the J gene TRBJ1-1, with D possibly matching TRBD1 (6 bases). From germline, CDR1 is SGDLS and CDR2 YYNGEE. V gave up 4 bases and J gave up 1 base, with 8 bases separating them. The CDR3 length is 13 residues. The CDR3 DNA sequence: TGTGCCAGCAGCCTGGGGGCGAACACTGAAGCTTTCTTT. This codes for CASSLGANTEAFF.

V gene TRBV29-1 combines with J gene TRBJ1-1; no definite D call. This CDR3 is built from 14 residues. V dropped 3 bases and J dropped 0 bases, with 11 bases sitting between them. Germline CDR1 is SQVTM and CDR2 is ANQGSEA. This chain's CDR3 is CSVEEVGMNTEAFF. CDR3 nucleotides: TGCAGCGTTGAGGAGGTCGGCATGAACACTGAAGCTTTCTTT.

The gene calls are TRBV27 and TRBJ2-7; 7 bases are shared with TRBD1. Germline values: CDR1 MNHEY, CDR2 SMNVEV (reference sequence). This CDR3 has 16 residues. V was pared by 5 bases and J by 6 bases, with 16 bases of the junction left unmatched. CDR3 coding DNA: TGTGCCAGCAGTCCTTCGACAGGGCCCCTTTTAATCGAGCAGTACTTC. Its protein product is CASSPSTGPLLIEQYF.

This chain joins TRBV5-1 and TRBJ2-3; D may be TRBD1 (6 bases). Germline lookup yields CDR1 SGHRS and CDR2 YFSETQ. V lost 1 base and J 5 bases, leaving 8 bases between the germline ends. This CDR3 spans 13 amino acids. This CDR3 is CASSLTGLDTQYF. The CDR3 nucleotides are TGCGCCAGCAGCTTGACAGGGTTAGATACGCAGTATTTT.

This clone was counted a few times. The J gene is TRBJ2-3, the V gene TRBV4-3; D call uncertain. Germline V gives CDR1 LGHNA, CDR2 YSLEER. V lost 0 bases and J 0 bases, leaving 7 bases between the germline ends. The length of the CDR3 is 15 residues. CDR3 sequence: CASSQDGVSTDTQYF. Here the CDR3 DNA reads TGCGCCAGCAGCCAAGACGGAGTCAGCACAGATACGCAGTATTTT.

This chain's CDR3 is CAWSVVLGELFF. CDR3 DNA sequence: TGTGCCTGGAGTGTGGTACTAGGGGAGCTGTTTTTT. J is TRBJ2-2 and V is TRBV30; D gene unclear. The germline gives CDR1 GTSNPN, CDR2 SVGIG (reference sequence). The V gene lost 0 bases and the J gene lost 8 bases, with 7 bases spanning the gap. There are 12 residues in the CDR3.

The V gene is TRBV6-5, the J gene TRBJ2-5, with D tentatively TRBD2 (5 bases). The CDR3 contains 15 residues. V dropped 5 bases and J dropped 6 bases, with 19 bases sitting between them. The germline V gene has CDR1 MNHEY and CDR2 SVGAGI. CDR3 coding DNA: TGTGCCAGCAGTCACCTGGAAGAGGGCGTGAAGACCCAGTACTTC. Its translation is CASSHLEEGVKTQYF.

The rearrangement uses TRBV6-5 and TRBJ2-3; D is uncertain. Trimming pared 8 bases from V and 8 bases from J, leaving 17 bases between. The CDR3 runs 13 residues. Germline V gives CDR1 MNHEY, CDR2 SVGAGI. The CDR3 nucleotides are TGTGCCAGCGCCCTCATTGATTTCGGTACGCAGTATTTT. The encoded protein is CASALIDFGTQYF.

This clone was seen a few times. The chain recombines TRBV7-9 with TRBJ2-5; no definite D call. From germline, CDR1 is SEHNR and CDR2 FQNEAQ (reference sequence). The CDR3 is 11 residues long. V was cut by 5 bases and J by 1 base, with 2 bases left in between. The CDR3 sequence is CASSIQETQYF. CDR3 sequence (DNA): TGTGCCAGCAGCATCCAAGAGACCCAGTACTTC.

The chain has TRBV30 and TRBJ1-2, with 8 bases identical to TRBD1. Germline assignment: CDR1 GTSNPN and CDR2 SVGIG (reference sequence). J lost 8 bases, V lost 0 bases, and 5 bases had no gene match. The CDR3 loop spans 13 amino acids. The CDR3 DNA follows: TGTGCCTGGAGTGTGACAGGGGATCGCGGCTACACCTTC. Translation: CAWSVTGDRGYTF.

The chain links TRBV2 to TRBJ2-5; 11 bases agree with TRBD2. Germline values: CDR1 SNHLY, CDR2 FYNNEI. This CDR3 has 16 residues. V lost 4 bases and J lost 4; bases outside the gene matches: 8. Written as DNA, the CDR3 is TGTGCCAGCAGTGTCGAGAGACTAGCGGGGCTAGAGACCCAGTACTTC. Its translation: CASSVERLAGLETQYF.

This chain links TRBV11-3 with TRBJ1-1; TRBD1 aligns across 9 bases. The CDR3 sequence is 13 residues long. Looked up from germline, CDR1 is SGHNT and CDR2 is YENEEA. Trimming took 3 bases from V and 5 from J; bases not matched to a gene: 1. The CDR3 nucleotides are TGTGCCAGCAGCTTGGGACAGGGAACTGAAGCTTTCTTT. It translates to CASSLGQGTEAFF.

This clone showed up just a few times. V and J are TRBV19 and TRBJ1-5; the D is unclear. The CDR3 totals 12 residues. Between the trimmed V and J ends, which lost 9 bases and 0 bases, there was a span of 6 bases. Germline V gene lookup returns CDR1 LNHDA and CDR2 SQIVND (reference sequence). The CDR3 nucleotides are TGTGCCAGCGCATATAGCAATCAGCCCCAGCATTTT. It codes for CASAYSNQPQHF.

The gene calls are TRBV5-6 and TRBJ1-2; possible D gene TRBD1, 5 bases. Germline assignment: CDR1 SGHDT and CDR2 YYEEEE. Trimming cost V 4 bases and J 4 bases, with 20 bases left between them. The CDR3 spans 16 residues. The chain's CDR3 is CASSTDLQVPSYGYTF. The CDR3 DNA sequence: TGTGCCAGCAGCACGGACCTACAGGTCCCCTCCTATGGCTACACCTTC. Drawing the rest from reference TRBV5-6 and TRBJ1-2, the complete variable domain is DAGVTQSPTHLIKTRGQQVTLRCSPKSGHDTVSWYQQALGQGPQFIFQYYEEEERQRGNFPDRFSGHQFPNYSSELNVNALLLGDSALYLCASSTDLQVPSYGYTFGSGTRLTVV.

This rearrangement joins TRBV27 to TRBJ2-7; 9 nucleotides agree with TRBD2. CDR3 length: 17 residues. V lost 3 bases and J lost 0; bases outside the gene matches: 9. Germline V CDR1 and CDR2: MNHEY, SMNVEV (reference sequence). CDR3 sequence: CASSLLPSGEYSYEQYF. The CDR3 DNA is TGTGCCAGCAGTTTGCTCCCTAGCGGGGAGTACTCCTACGAGCAGTACTTC.

This chain connects TRBV2 to TRBJ2-3, with 7 bases that match TRBD2. The CDR3 is 17 amino acids. V trimming: 1 base; J trimming: 0 bases; junction bases outside the gene matches: 7. Germline V gene lookup returns CDR1 SNHLY and CDR2 FYNNEI. The chain's CDR3 is CASSEDQLAVSTDTQYF. The CDR3, as DNA: TGTGCCAGCAGTGAAGATCAGCTAGCGGTTAGCACAGATACGCAGTATTTT.

The J gene is TRBJ2-1, the V gene TRBV5-6; a possible D gene is TRBD1 (6 bases). The CDR3 sequence is 13 residues long. Germline V gene sequence: CDR1 SGHDT, CDR2 YYEEEE. V lost 0 bases and J lost 7, with 8 bases in between. The CDR3 here is CASSLARGNEQFF. DNA of the CDR3: TGTGCCAGCAGCTTGGCCAGGGGAAATGAGCAGTTCTTC.

V and J are TRBV2 and TRBJ2-7, with D tentatively TRBD2 (6 bases). V was clipped by 2 bases and J by 7 bases, with 15 bases between them. The CDR3 spans 14 residues. Germline V lookup: CDR1 SNHLY, CDR2 FYNNEI. The CDR3 spells CASSERRGFGEQYF. The CDR3 nucleotides read TGTGCCAGCAGTGAAAGGCGGGGTTTCGGTGAGCAGTACTTC.